In its sample, the clone carrying this TCR beta chain was seen a few times. Its matching antigen is unknown. Sequencing was performed with immunoSEQ multiplex PCR; in TCRdb, only in-frame clones are kept and a portion is missing. The sample records some 10,000 clones, around 82% being singletons. These data belong to a study of T cell repertoires in ileal Crohn's disease. Study-level information: M6 samples are neoterminal ileum biopsies from postoperative colonoscopy.

CDR1 and CDR2 (germline): SGHTA, FQGNSA. V was clipped by 5 bases and J by 3 bases, with 17 bases between them. This CDR3 comprises 16 residues. Study-wide results and limits: All patients with clonality above 26.8% had endoscopic recurrence. Postoperative endoscopy occurred within one year, median 6.9 months.

Sample time point: neoterminal ileum biopsy at postoperative endoscopy, about 6 months after surgery. Material: ileal tissue. The clonotype comes from an adult with Crohn's disease. The genes are TRBV7-2 and TRBJ1-3; a weak D match, TRBD1 (5 bases). CDR3 loop: CASSQGLPMGGNTIYF. For the CDR3, the DNA is TGTGCCAGCAGCCAGGGACTGCCAATGGGTGGAAACACCATATATTTT.